This T cell receptor beta chain was documented in a study of T cells after yellow fever vaccination. Study-level information: Low-cell-number fractions underwent preparation using SMART-Seq v4 Ultra Low Input. Broader study findings: Post-booster repertoires contained most primary-vaccination clones again (roughly 96% CD4, 85% to 90% CD8). Secondary responses were weaker yet peaked faster, day 5 versus 15.

TCRdb reanalysed the 5' RACE reads using MiXCR and keeps one entry per CDR3 protein. The sample records some 350,000 distinct CDR3 sequences, 3% to 4.5% being singletons. This clonotype was seen at least ten times. The antigen is not known. The CDR3 runs 12 residues. V was clipped by 5 bases and J by 11 bases, with 10 bases between them. The sample in question was PBMCs, obtained 5 days after the yellow fever booster vaccination. The V call is TRBV12-3 or TRBV12-4, the J call TRBJ1-6, with D hard to call. The sequence derives from a man aged 18 to 29 who received the YFV17D yellow fever vaccine. The CDR3 DNA sequence: TGTGCCAGCAGTAACCCACCCGCACCCCTCCACTTT. This translates into CASSNPPAPLHF.